The TCR beta chain described here comes from a study of cytomegalovirus exposure and HLA in healthy donors. The junction had 7 bases not matched to a gene; V was cut back by 0 bases and J by 7 bases. The CDR3 is 16 residues long. Germline V gene lookup returns CDR1 SGHDT and CDR2 YYEEEE. A multiplex PCR was run with 60 Vbeta primers and 13 Jbeta primers. Profiled with immunoSEQ multiplex PCR; TCRdb holds only in-frame clones, not every one. The listing contains 110,000 to 150,000 clones. The rearrangement uses TRBV5-6 and TRBJ2-4; TRBD1 matches 10 bases. The specimen sequenced was PBMCs. This TCR derives from a male donor in good health and CMV-seronegative. CDR3 coding DNA: TGTGCCAGCAGCTTGGGTTTGGGACAGGGGCACAACATTCAGTACTTC. Protein sequence: CASSLGLGQGHNIQYF.